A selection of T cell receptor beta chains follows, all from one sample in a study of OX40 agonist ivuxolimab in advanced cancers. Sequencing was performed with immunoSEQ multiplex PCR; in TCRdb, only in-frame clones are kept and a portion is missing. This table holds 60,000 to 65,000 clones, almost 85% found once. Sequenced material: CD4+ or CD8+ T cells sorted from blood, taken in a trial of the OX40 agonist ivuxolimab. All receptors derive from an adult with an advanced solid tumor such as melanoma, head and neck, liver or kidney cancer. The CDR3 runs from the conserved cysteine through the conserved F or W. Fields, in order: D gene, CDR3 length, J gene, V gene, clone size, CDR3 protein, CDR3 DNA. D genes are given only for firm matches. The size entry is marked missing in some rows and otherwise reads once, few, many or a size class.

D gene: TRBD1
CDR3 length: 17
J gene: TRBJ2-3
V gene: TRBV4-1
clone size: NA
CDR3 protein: CASSQDRLGTATDTQYF
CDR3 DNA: TGCGCCAGCAGCCAAGATAGGCTGGGGACAGCCACAGATACGCAGTATTTT

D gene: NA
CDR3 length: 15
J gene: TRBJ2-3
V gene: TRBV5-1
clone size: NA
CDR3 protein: CASSLDRVGTDTQYF
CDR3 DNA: TGCGCCAGCAGCTTGGACAGGGTGGGCACAGATACGCAGTATTTT

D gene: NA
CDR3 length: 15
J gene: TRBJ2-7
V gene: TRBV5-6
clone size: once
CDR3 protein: CASSLIGNTIYEQYF
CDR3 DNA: TGTGCCAGCAGCTTGATAGGTAATACCATCTACGAGCAGTACTTC

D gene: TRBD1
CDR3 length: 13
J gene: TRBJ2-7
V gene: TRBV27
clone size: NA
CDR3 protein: CARQDRGGDEQYF
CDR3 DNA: TGTGCCCGACAAGACAGGGGCGGCGACGAGCAGTACTTC

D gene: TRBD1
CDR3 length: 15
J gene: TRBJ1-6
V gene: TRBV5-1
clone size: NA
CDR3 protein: CASSSLQGESSPLHF
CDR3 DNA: TGCGCCAGCAGCTCCCTCCAGGGGGAAAGTTCACCCCTCCACTTT

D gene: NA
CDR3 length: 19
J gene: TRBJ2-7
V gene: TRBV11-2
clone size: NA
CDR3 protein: CASSSIRGRDRDRTYEQYF
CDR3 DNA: TGTGCCAGCAGCTCTATTAGGGGGCGGGACCGCGATAGGACCTACGAGCAGTACTTC

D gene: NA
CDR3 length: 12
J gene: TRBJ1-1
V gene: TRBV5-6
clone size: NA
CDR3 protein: CASSHPGHEAFF
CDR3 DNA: TGTGCCAGCAGCCACCCGGGACACGAAGCTTTCTTT

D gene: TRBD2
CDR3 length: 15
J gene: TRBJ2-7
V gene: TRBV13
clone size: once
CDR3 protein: CASSSGTSETYEQYF
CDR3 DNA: TGTGCCAGCAGCTCAGGGACTAGCGAAACCTACGAGCAGTACTTC

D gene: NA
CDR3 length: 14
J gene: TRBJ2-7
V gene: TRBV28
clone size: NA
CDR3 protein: CASSLLQDSYEQYF
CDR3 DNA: TGTGCCAGCAGTTTACTACAGGACTCCTACGAGCAGTACTTC

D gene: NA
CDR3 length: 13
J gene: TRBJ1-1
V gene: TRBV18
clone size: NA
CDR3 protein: CASSLHSGTEAFF
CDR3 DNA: TGTGCCAGCTCACTACACTCAGGGACTGAAGCTTTCTTT

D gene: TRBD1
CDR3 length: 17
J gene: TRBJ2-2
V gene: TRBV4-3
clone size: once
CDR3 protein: CASSQVWTGGDTGELFF
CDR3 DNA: TGCGCCAGCAGCCAAGTTTGGACAGGGGGTGACACCGGGGAGCTGTTTTTT

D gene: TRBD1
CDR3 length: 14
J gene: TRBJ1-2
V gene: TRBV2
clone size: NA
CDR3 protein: CASSVGQSRGGYTF
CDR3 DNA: TGTGCCAGCAGTGTGGGACAGAGTCGAGGAGGCTACACCTTC

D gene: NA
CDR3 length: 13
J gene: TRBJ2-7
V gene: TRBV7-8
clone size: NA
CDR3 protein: CASSWGSRREQYF
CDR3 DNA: TGTGCCAGCAGCTGGGGGTCCAGGCGCGAGCAGTACTTC

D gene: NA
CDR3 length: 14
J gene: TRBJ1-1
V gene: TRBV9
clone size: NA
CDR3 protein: CASSPTTRNTEAFF
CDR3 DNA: TGTGCCAGCAGCCCGACGACGAGGAACACTGAAGCTTTCTTT

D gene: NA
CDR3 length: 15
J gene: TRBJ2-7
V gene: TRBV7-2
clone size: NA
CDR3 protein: CASSPLPGSSYEQYF
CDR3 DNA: TGTGCCAGCAGCCCACTACCGGGGAGCTCCTACGAGCAGTACTTC

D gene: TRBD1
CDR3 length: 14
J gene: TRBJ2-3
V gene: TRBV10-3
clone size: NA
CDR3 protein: CAISSDRGTDTQYF
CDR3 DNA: TGTGCCATCAGCTCGGACAGGGGGACAGATACGCAGTATTTT

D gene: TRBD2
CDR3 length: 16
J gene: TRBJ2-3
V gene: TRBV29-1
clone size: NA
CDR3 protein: CSVGLDGRGSTDTQYF
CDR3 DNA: TGCAGCGTTGGCCTAGATGGGAGGGGTAGCACAGATACGCAGTATTTT

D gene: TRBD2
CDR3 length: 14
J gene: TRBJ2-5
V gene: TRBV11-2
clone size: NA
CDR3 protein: CASTTGGGKETQYF
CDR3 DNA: TGTGCCAGCACCACCGGCGGGGGGAAAGAGACCCAGTACTTC

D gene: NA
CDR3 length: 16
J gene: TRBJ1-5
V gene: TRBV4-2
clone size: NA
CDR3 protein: CASSQVADHRDQPQHF
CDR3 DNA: TGTGCCAGCAGCCAAGTCGCGGACCACCGGGATCAGCCCCAGCATTTT

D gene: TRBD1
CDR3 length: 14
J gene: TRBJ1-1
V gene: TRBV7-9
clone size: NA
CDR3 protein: CASSPPTGLNEAFF
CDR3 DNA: TGTGCCAGCAGCCCCCCGACAGGGTTGAATGAAGCTTTCTTT

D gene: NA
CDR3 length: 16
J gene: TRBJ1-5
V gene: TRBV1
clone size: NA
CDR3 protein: CASSQGTENSNQPQHF
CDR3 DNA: TGCGCCAGCAGCCAGGGGACAGAAAATAGCAATCAGCCCCAGCATTTT

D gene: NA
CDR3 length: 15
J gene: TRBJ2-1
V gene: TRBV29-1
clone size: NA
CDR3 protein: CSVEPLSFRLNEQFF
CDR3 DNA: TGCAGCGTTGAACCCCTGTCGTTCCGGCTAAATGAGCAGTTCTTC

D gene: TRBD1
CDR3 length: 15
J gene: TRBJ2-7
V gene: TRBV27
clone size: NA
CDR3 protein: CASSPAGTASYEQYF
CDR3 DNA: TGTGCCAGCAGTCCAGCCGGGACAGCCTCCTACGAGCAGTACTTC

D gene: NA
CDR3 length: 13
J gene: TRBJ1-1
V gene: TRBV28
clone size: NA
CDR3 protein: CASITGWGTEAFF
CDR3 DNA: TGTGCCAGCATCACGGGCTGGGGCACTGAAGCTTTCTTT

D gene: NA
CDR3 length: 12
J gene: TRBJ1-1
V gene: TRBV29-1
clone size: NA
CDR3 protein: CSVPSGATEAFF
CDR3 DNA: TGCAGCGTCCCCTCTGGGGCCACTGAAGCTTTCTTT

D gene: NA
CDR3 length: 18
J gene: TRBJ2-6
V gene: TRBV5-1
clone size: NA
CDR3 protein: CASSLEAGRVAGANVLTF
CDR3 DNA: TGCGCCAGCAGCTTGGAAGCGGGTAGGGTTGCTGGGGCCAACGTCCTGACTTTC

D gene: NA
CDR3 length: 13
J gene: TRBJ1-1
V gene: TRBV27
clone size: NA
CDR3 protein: CASSLGWSTEAFF
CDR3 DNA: TGTGCCAGCAGTTTAGGGTGGAGCACTGAAGCTTTCTTT

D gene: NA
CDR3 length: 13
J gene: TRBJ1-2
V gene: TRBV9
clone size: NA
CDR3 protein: CASSPGPLYGYTF
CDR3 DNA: TGTGCCAGCAGCCCGGGACCGCTCTATGGCTACACCTTC